What follows are 13 T cell receptor beta chains derived from one specimen sequenced in a study of blood T cell repertoires in COVID-19. Clones were read by immunoSEQ multiplex PCR, and TCRdb kept only the in-frame ones, dropping some. The table shows about 320,000 clones, with about 88% occurring only once. What was sequenced was PBMCs or T cells enriched from blood (not recorded which). Receptor source: a man aged 55-75 years who had recovered from COVID-19.

The chain uses TRBV7-8 and TRBJ2-7; 9 nucleotides line up with TRBD1. With 5 bases clipped from V and 3 bases from J, the junction kept 17 bases outside the gene matches. Germline lookup yields CDR1 SGHVS and CDR2 FQNEAQ. This CDR3 has 18 residues. The CDR3 spells CASSPVPGQGTSDYEQYF. The CDR3 DNA sequence: TGTGCCAGCAGCCCCGTCCCGGGACAGGGTACTAGCGACTACGAGCAGTACTTC.

The chain carries TRBV10-3 and TRBJ1-5, with 7 bases matching TRBD1. Germline V gives CDR1 ENHRY, CDR2 SYGVKD. Trimming removed 3 bases from V and 7 bases from J; junction bases left unmatched: 9. This CDR3 comprises 15 residues. In nucleotides, the CDR3 is TGTGCCATCAGTGATAGCGGCAGGGGGGTACAGCCCCAGCATTTT. Protein product: CAISDSGRGVQPQHF.

This clone was recorded only once. V and J are TRBV3-1 (or the pseudogene TRBV3-2) and TRBJ1-2; D perhaps matches TRBD1 (6 bases). The CDR3 is 15 amino acids. Trimming stripped 0 bases from V and 10 bases from J, with 18 bases between. From germline, CDR1 is LGHDT and CDR2 YNNKEL (reference sequence). The CDR3 region is CASSQDLSQGNYYTF. In DNA form, the CDR3 reads TGTGCCAGCAGCCAAGATTTATCGCAGGGGAATTACTACACCTTC.

This clone was detected only a few times. The chain uses TRBV10-1 and TRBJ2-7, with 8 bases aligning to TRBD1. V shed 4 bases, J shed 2 bases, and the junction held 7 bases outside the gene matches. Germline CDR1 and CDR2: WNHNN and SYGVQD (reference sequence). The CDR3 spans 15 residues. The CDR3 DNA follows: TGCGCCAGCAGTGGGACAGGGAAGGCCCCCTACGAGCAGTACTTC. Amino acid sequence: CASSGTGKAPYEQYF.

The V and J genes are TRBV6-5 and TRBJ1-2; D may be TRBD1 (5 bases). The V end was cut by 6 bases, the J end by 1 base, with 9 bases between. The CDR3 is made up of 13 amino acids. Germline assignment: CDR1 MNHEY and CDR2 SVGAGI. CDR3 amino acids: CASSRTSNYGYTF. CDR3 DNA sequence: TGTGCCAGCAGCCGGACAAGTAACTATGGCTACACCTTC.

The chain uses TRBV19 and TRBJ2-5; TRBD1 aligns across 11 bases. In germline, CDR1 is LNHDA, CDR2 SQIVND (reference sequence). Trimming took 1 base from V and 5 from J; bases not matched to a gene: 9. The CDR3 extends over 17 amino acids. The CDR3 nucleotides are TGTGCCAGTAGTATAGGGTTCCAGGACAGGGGGCTGGAGACCCAGTACTTC. Protein product: CASSIGFQDRGLETQYF.

V and J are TRBV15 and TRBJ2-1; a possible D gene is TRBD2 (5 bases). V lost 4 bases, J lost 0 bases, and 7 bases lay in between. In germline, CDR1 is LNHNV, CDR2 YYDKDF (reference sequence). The CDR3 spans 14 residues. The chain's CDR3 is CATSNSGSYNEQFF. The CDR3 DNA reads TGTGCCACCAGCAACAGCGGCTCCTACAATGAGCAGTTCTTC.

V usage is TRBV4-1 and J usage is TRBJ2-7, with a possible D match to TRBD1 (5 bases). Germline V gene data show CDR1 as MGHRA and CDR2 as YSYEKL. The V gene lost 0 bases and the J gene lost 11 bases, with 8 bases spanning the gap. This CDR3 comprises 11 residues. CDR3 coding DNA: TGCGCCAGCAGCCAAGACAGGGAAAAGTACTTC. Its translation is CASSQDREKYF.

This chain links TRBV5-8 with TRBJ2-7; 7 bases map to TRBD2. The CDR3 is 14 residues long. V trimming: 7 bases; J trimming: 5 bases; junction bases outside the gene matches: 12. Germline V gives CDR1 SGHTS, CDR2 YDEGEE. CDR3 bases: TGTGCCAGCCAGCTCGGGGGGAGGCTTCACGAGCAGTACTTC. Its protein product is CASQLGGRLHEQYF.

This clone was observed a single time. The chain recombines TRBV7-8 with TRBJ1-4; 8 positions agree with TRBD1. Germline V gene lookup returns CDR1 SGHVS and CDR2 FQNEAQ. V was pared by 3 bases and J by 3 bases, with 6 bases of the junction left unmatched. There are 16 residues in the CDR3. CDR3 residues: CASSFSGGSANEKLFF. As DNA, the CDR3 is TGTGCCAGCAGCTTTTCAGGGGGCTCGGCTAATGAAAAACTGTTTTTT.

In its sample, this clone was seen a few times. This chain connects TRBV27 to TRBJ1-5; D is unclear. V dropped 5 bases and J dropped 4 bases, with 12 bases sitting between them. Germline V gene data show CDR1 as MNHEY and CDR2 as SMNVEV (reference sequence). CDR3 length: 14 amino acids. This CDR3 reads CASSLTVQNQPQHF. Here the CDR3 DNA reads TGTGCCAGCAGTCTCACAGTACAGAATCAGCCCCAGCATTTT.

The table lists this clone with a few counts. The chain recombines TRBV6-5 with TRBJ1-4; no reliable D call. Between the trimmed V and J ends, which lost 4 bases and 7 bases, there was a span of 10 bases. Germline CDR1 reads MNHEY; CDR2 reads SVGAGI. The CDR3 loop spans 13 amino acids. The CDR3 DNA reads as TGTGCCAGCAGTTCCCTAGGTCTTGAAAAACTGTTTTTT. It yields the protein CASSSLGLEKLFF.

The rearrangement links TRBV5-3 to TRBJ2-7; 8 bases are a match to TRBD2. TRBV5-3 is treated as an ORF (open reading frame) with a function not yet certain. The CDR3 length is 17 residues. V was clipped by 1 base and J by 3 bases; unmatched bases: 12. CDR3 sequence (DNA): TGTGCCAGAAGCTTGTGGGGATTGCGGGGGGCTAACTACGAGCAGTACTTC. It is translated as CARSLWGLRGANYEQYF.